This is a list of T cell receptor beta chains from one sample in a study of regulatory T cells in long-lasting Graves disease. MiXCR was run by TCRdb on the multiplex PCR reads, yielding one entry per CDR3 protein. Of around 250,000 distinct CDR3 sequences in the sample, approximately 18% were seen once. A further study also used this sample, focusing on T cells in Graves' hyperthyroidism and ophthalmopathy.

The starting material was peripheral blood mononuclear cells (PBMCs), obtained at new diagnosis, from a patient treated with antithyroid drugs. The receptors derive from a woman aged 25-40 years with Graves disease. The CDR3 runs from the conserved cysteine through the conserved F or W. Each record gives: clone size, J gene, CDR3 length, V gene, D gene, CDR3 DNA, CDR3 protein. A D gene is named only where the DNA matches it firmly. Expanded clones get a size class; other rows say once, few or many, or leave the size out.

size: many; J: TRBJ2-7; length: 17; V: TRBV27; D: -; DNA: TGTGCCAGCAGTTTATCGATAAGGGGGGGAGCTCGCTACGAGCAGTACTTC; CDR3: CASSLSIRGGARYEQYF
size: many; J: TRBJ1-6; length: 16; V: TRBV9; D: -; DNA: TGTGCCAGCAGCGCAGAAGACAGGTCCGATAATTCACCCCTCCACTTT; CDR3: CASSAEDRSDNSPLHF
size: many; J: TRBJ2-3; length: 15; V: TRBV20-1; D: TRBD2; DNA: TGCAGTGCCACTCCGAGCGGGGGGCTCACAGATACGCAGTATTTT; CDR3: CSATPSGGLTDTQYF
size: -; J: TRBJ2-3; length: 16; V: TRBV9; D: -; DNA: TGTGCCAGCAGCGTAGTGGTGGGGGGCTTTGGAGATACGCAGTATTTT; CDR3: CASSVVVGGFGDTQYF
size: -; J: TRBJ2-1; length: 13; V: TRBV11-2; D: -; DNA: TGTGCCAGCAGCCCCCGGACTATCAGTGAGCAGTTCTTC; CDR3: CASSPRTISEQFF
size: -; J: TRBJ1-2; length: 13; V: TRBV13; D: -; DNA: TGTGCCAGCAGCTTATCAGGGACGGATGGCTACACCTTC; CDR3: CASSLSGTDGYTF
size: -; J: TRBJ2-2; length: 18; V: TRBV12-3/TRBV12-4; D: TRBD2; DNA: TGTGCCAGCGGGGGACTAGCGGGGGGGCCTTTGCTGGCCGGGGAGCTGTTTTTT; CDR3: CASGGLAGGPLLAGELFF
size: many; J: TRBJ1-1; length: 16; V: TRBV18; D: -; DNA: TGTGCCAGCTCACCAAACCGGGACTTGGGGAACACTGAAGCTTTCTTT; CDR3: CASSPNRDLGNTEAFF
size: many; J: TRBJ1-1; length: 19; V: TRBV12-3/TRBV12-4; D: TRBD1; DNA: TGTGCCAGCAGTTTAGCGATCCTTAGGGACAGGGGGATGAACACTGAAGCTTTCTTT; CDR3: CASSLAILRDRGMNTEAFF
size: few; J: TRBJ2-5; length: 17; V: TRBV7-6; D: TRBD2; DNA: TGTGCCAGCAGCTTAGCCGGGACTAGCGGTATTTACGAGACCCAGTACTTC; CDR3: CASSLAGTSGIYETQYF
size: many; J: TRBJ1-5; length: 18; V: TRBV7-9; D: -; DNA: TGTGCCAGCAGCTTAGATCTACTGGCACAGAGAGTACATCAGCCCCAGCATTTT; CDR3: CASSLDLLAQRVHQPQHF